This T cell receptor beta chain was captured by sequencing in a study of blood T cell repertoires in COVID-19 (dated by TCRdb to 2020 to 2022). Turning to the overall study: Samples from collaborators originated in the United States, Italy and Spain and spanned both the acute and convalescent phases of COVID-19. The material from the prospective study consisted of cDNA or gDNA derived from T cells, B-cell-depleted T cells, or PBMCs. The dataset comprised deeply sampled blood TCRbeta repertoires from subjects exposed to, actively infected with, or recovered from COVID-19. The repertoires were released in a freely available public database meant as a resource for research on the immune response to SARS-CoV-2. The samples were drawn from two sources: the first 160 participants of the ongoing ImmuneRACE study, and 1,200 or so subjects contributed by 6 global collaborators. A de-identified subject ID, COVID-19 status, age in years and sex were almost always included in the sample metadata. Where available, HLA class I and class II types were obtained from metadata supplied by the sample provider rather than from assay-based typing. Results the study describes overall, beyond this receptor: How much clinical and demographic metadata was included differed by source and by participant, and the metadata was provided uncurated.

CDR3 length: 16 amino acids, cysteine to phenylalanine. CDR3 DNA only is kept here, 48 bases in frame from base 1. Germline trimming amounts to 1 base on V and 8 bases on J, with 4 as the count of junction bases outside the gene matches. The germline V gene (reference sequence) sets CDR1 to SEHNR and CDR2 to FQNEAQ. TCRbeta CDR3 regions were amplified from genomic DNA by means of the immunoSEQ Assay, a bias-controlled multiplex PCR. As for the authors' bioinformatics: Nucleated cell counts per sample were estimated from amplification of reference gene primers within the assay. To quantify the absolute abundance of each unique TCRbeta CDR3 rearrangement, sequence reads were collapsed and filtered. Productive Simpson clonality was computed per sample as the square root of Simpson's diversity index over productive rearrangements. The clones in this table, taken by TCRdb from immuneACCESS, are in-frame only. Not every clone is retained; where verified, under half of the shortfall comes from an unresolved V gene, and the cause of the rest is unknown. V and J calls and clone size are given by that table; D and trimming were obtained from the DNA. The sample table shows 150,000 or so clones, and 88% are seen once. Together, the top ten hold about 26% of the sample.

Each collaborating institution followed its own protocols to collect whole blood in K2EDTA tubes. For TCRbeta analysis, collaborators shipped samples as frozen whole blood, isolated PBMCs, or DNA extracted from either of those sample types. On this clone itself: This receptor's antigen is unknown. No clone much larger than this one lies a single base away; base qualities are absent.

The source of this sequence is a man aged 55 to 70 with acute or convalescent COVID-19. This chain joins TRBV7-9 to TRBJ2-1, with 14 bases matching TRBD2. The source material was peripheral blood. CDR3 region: CASSLVGLAGVYEQFF. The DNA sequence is TGTGCCAGCAGCTTAGTGGGACTAGCGGGAGTGTATGAGCAGTTCTTC.